The following is a T cell receptor (beta chain) sequence with its context. Trimming at V came to 4 bases and at J to 4 bases, leaving 5 bases not matched to a gene. CDR1 and CDR2 from the germline V gene are SQVTM and ANQGSEA. This CDR3 has 13 amino acids. Alongside a J-beta primer mix, a sample-barcoded 5' primer served in a second PCR lasting about 7 to 12 cycles. TCRdb re-called the 5' RACE reads with MiXCR, one entry per CDR3 protein. The sample has hundreds of thousands of distinct CDR3 sequences; approximately 60% are singletons. The data belong to a study of blood T cells in healthy people across ages.

The sample consisted of blood. The source of this sequence is a man aged 35-49 years in good health. The genes are TRBV29-1 and TRBJ2-3, with 7 bases that match TRBD2. CDR3 sequence: CSVVRDYADTQYF. The CDR3 DNA is TGCAGCGTTGTCCGGGACTATGCAGATACGCAGTATTTT.